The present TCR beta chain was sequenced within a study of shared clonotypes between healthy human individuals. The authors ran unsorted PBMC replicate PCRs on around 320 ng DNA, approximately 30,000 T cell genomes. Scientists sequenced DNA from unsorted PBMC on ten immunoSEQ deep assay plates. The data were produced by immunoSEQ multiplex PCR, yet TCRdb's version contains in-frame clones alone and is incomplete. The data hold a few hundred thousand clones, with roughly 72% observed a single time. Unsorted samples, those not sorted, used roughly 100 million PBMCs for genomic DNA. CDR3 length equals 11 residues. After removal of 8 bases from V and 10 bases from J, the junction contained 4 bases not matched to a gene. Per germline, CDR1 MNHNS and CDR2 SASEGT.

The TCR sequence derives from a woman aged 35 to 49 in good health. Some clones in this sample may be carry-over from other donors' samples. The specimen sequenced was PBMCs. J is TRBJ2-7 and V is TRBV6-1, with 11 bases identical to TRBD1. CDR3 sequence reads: CASGTGGGQYF. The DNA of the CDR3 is TGTGCCAGCGGGACAGGGGGTGGCCAGTACTTC.